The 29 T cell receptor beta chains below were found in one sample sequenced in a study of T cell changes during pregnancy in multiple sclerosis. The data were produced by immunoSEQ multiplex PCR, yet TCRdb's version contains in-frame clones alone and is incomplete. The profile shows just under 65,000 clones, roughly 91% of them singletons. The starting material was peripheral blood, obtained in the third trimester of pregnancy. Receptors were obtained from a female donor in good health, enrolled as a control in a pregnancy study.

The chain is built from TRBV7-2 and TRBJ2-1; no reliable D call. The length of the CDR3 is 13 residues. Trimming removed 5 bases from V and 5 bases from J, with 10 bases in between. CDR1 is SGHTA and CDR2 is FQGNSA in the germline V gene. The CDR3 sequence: CASSRQLNNEQFF. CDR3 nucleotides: TGTGCCAGCAGCCGCCAACTCAACAATGAGCAGTTCTTC.

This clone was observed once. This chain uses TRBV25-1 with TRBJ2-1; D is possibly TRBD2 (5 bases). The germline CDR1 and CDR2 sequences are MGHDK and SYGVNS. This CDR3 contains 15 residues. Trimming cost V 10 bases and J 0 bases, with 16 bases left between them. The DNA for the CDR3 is TGTGCCACAGGAGGAGTTGGGAGCTCCTACAATGAGCAGTTCTTC. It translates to CATGGVGSSYNEQFF.

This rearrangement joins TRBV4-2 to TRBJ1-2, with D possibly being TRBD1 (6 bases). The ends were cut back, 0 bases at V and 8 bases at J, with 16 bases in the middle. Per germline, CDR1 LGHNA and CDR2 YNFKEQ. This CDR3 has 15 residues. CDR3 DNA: TGTGCCAGCAGCCAAGAAGTGTTGGGGACAAGCGGCTACACCTTC. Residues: CASSQEVLGTSGYTF.

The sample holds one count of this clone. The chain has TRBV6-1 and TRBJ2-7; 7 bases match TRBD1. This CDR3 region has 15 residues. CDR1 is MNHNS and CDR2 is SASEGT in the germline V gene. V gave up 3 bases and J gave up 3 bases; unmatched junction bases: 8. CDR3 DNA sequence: TGTGCCAGCAGTGAGAGACAGGGAATGGTCTACGAGCAGTACTTC. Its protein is CASSERQGMVYEQYF.

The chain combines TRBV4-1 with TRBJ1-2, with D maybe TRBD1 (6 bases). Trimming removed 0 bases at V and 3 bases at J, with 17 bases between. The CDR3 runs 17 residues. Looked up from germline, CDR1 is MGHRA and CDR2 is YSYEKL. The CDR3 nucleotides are TGCGCCAGCAGCCAAGAAGCAGGGGCGCTTACTTACTATGGCTACACCTTC. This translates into CASSQEAGALTYYGYTF.

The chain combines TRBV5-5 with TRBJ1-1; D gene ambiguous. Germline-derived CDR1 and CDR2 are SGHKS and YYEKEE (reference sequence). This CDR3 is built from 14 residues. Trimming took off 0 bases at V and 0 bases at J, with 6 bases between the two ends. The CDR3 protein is CASSLDTLNTEAFF. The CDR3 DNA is TGTGCCAGCAGCTTGGACACCCTGAACACTGAAGCTTTCTTT.

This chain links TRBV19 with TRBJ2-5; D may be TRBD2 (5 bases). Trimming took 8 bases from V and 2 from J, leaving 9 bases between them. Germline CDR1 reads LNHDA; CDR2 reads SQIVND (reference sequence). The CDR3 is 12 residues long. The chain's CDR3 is CASSRRQETQYF. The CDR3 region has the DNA TGTGCCAGTTCGAGGAGGCAAGAGACCCAGTACTTC.

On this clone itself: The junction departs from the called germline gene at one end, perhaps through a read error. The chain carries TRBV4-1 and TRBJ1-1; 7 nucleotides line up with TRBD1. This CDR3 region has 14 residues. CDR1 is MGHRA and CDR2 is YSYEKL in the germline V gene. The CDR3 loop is CASSPGQANPEAFF. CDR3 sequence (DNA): TGCGCCAGCAGCCCCGGACAGGCGAACCCTGAAGCTTTCTTT.

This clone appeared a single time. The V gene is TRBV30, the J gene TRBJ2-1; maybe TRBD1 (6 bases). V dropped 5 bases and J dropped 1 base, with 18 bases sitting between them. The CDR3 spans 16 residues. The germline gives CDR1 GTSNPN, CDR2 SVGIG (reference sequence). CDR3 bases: TGTGCCTGGGGCCCTTCCACAGGGAGATCCTACAATGAGCAGTTCTTC. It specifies CAWGPSTGRSYNEQFF.

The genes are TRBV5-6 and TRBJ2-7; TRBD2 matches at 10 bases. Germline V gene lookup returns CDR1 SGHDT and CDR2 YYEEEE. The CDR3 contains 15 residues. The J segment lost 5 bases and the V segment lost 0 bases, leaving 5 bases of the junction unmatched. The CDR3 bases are TGTGCCAGCAGCTTGGGGAGACTAGCGGGCAACGAGCAGTACTTC. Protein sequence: CASSLGRLAGNEQYF.

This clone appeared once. As DNA, the CDR3 is TGTGCCATCAGTCTTGACAGGGGTTATGGCTACACCTTC. As protein: CAISLDRGYGYTF. The rearrangement uses TRBV10-3 and TRBJ1-2, with TRBD1 matching over 8 bases. Germline-derived CDR1 and CDR2 are ENHRY and SYGVKD. The CDR3 covers 13 residues. Trimming took 5 bases from V and 5 from J; bases not matched to a gene: 4.

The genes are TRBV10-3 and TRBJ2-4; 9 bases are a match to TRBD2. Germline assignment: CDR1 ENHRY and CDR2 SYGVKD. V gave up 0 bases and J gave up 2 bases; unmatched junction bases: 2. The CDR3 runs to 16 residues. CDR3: CAISESASGTKNIQYF. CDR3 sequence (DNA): TGTGCCATCAGTGAGTCGGCTAGCGGGACCAAAAACATTCAGTACTTC.

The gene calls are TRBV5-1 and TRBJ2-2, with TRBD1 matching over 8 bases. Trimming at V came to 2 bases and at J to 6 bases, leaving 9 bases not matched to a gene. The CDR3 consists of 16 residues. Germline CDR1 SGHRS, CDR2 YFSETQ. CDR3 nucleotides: TGCGCCAGCAGCTTCCGGACAGGGTCCCCCGCCGGGGAGCTGTTTTTT. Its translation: CASSFRTGSPAGELFF.

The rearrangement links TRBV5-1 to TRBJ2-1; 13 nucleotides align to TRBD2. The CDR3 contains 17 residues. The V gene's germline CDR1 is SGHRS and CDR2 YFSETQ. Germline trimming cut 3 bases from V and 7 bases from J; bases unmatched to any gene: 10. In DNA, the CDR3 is TGCGCCAGCAGCTCTCGGCGGACTAGCGGGAGTGCGAATGAGCAGTTCTTC. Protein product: CASSSRRTSGSANEQFF.

CDR3 in amino acids: CARRQGGNTDTQYF. Written as DNA, the CDR3 is TGCGCCAGGAGACAGGGGGGGAACACAGATACGCAGTATTTT. The chain employs TRBV5-1 and TRBJ2-3; TRBD1 agrees at 9 bases. The CDR3 has 14 amino acids. The V gene's germline CDR1 is SGHRS and CDR2 YFSETQ. The V segment lost 8 bases and the J segment 2 bases; nucleotides outside the gene matches: 6.

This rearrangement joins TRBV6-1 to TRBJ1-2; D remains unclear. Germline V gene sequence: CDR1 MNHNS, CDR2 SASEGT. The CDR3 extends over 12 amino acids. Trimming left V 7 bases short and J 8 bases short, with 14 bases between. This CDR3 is CASKEVAGGYTF. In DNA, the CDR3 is TGTGCCAGCAAGGAGGTTGCGGGGGGCTACACCTTC.

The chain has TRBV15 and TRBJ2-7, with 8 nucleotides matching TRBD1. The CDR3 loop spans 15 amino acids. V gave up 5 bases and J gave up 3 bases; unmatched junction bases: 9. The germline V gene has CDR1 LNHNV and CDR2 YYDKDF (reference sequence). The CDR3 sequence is CATSLPGQAVYEQYF. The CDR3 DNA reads TGTGCCACCAGCCTTCCGGGACAGGCAGTCTACGAGCAGTACTTC.

CDR3 residues: CAWSVLQGNQPQHF. The CDR3 bases are TGTGCCTGGAGTGTATTACAGGGGAATCAGCCCCAGCATTTT. The chain carries TRBV30 and TRBJ1-5, with 7 positions matching TRBD1. This CDR3 spans 14 amino acids. V was pared by 0 bases and J by 4 bases, with 3 bases of the junction left unmatched. Germline assignment: CDR1 GTSNPN and CDR2 SVGIG (reference sequence).

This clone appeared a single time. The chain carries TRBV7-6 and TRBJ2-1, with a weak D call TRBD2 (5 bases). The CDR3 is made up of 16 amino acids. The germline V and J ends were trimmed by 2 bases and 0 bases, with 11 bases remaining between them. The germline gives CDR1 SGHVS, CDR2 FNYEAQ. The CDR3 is CASSLSVGSSYNEQFF. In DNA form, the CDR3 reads TGTGCCAGCAGCTTATCGGTGGGGAGCTCCTACAATGAGCAGTTCTTC.

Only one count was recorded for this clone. DNA of the CDR3: TGTGCCTGGAGTGTTCGGGGGAGGCAGCCCCAGCATTTT. It is translated as CAWSVRGRQPQHF. The J gene is TRBJ1-5, the V gene TRBV30; perhaps TRBD1 as D (5 bases). Trimming removed 0 bases from V and 7 bases from J, with 10 bases in between. This CDR3 is 13 amino acids long. The germline CDR1 and CDR2 sequences are GTSNPN and SVGIG (reference sequence).

CDR3 sequence: CSALAGGNEQFF. In DNA form, the CDR3 reads TGCAGCGCCCTAGCGGGAGGCAATGAGCAGTTCTTC. The rearrangement uses TRBV29-1 and TRBJ2-1; TRBD2 aligns across 11 bases. Germline-derived CDR1 and CDR2 are SQVTM and ANQGSEA. This CDR3 has 12 amino acids. V lost 7 bases, J lost 6 bases, and 2 bases stayed unmatched.

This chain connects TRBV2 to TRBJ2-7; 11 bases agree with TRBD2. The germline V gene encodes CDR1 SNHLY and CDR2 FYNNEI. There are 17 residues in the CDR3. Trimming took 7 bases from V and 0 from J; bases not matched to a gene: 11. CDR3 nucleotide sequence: TGTGCCAGCAAGGAACTAGCGGGAGCGATTTTCTCCTACGAGCAGTACTTC. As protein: CASKELAGAIFSYEQYF.

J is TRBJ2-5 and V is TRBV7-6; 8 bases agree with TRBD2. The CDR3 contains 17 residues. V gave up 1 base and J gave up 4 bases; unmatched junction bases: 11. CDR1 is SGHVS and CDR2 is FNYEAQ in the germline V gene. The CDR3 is CASSLVTGGVSRETQYF. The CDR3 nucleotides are TGTGCCAGCAGCTTAGTAACCGGGGGGGTTTCGCGAGAGACCCAGTACTTC.

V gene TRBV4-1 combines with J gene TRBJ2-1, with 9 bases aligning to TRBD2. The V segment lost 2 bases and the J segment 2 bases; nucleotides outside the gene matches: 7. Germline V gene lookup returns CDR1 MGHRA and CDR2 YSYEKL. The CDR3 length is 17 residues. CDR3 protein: CASSQYTGTSTYNEQFF. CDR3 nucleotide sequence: TGCGCCAGCAGCCAATATACCGGGACTAGCACCTACAATGAGCAGTTCTTC.

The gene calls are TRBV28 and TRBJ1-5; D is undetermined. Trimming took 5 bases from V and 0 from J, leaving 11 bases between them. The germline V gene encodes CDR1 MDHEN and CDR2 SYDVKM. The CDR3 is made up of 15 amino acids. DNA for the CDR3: TGTGCCAGCAGTAGACTGGGAGGTAGCAATCAGCCCCAGCATTTT. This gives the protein CASSRLGGSNQPQHF.

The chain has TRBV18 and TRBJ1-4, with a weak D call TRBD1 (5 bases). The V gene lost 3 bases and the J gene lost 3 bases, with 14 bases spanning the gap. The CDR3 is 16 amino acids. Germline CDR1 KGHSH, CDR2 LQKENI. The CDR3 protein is CASSPTTAGPNEKLFF. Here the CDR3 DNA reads TGTGCCAGCTCACCTACAACCGCAGGGCCTAATGAAAAACTGTTTTTT.

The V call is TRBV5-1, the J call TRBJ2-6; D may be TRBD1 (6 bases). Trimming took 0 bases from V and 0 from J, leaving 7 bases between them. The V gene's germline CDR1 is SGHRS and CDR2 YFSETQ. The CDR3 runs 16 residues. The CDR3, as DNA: TGCGCCAGCAGCTTGGACAGGGACTCTGGGGCCAACGTCCTGACTTTC. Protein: CASSLDRDSGANVLTF. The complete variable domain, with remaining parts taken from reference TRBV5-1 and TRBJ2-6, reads KAGVTQTPRYLIKTRGQQVTLSCSPISGHRSVSWYQQTPGQGLQFLFEYFSETQRNKGNFPGRFSGRQFSNSRSEMNVSTLELGDSALYLCASSLDRDSGANVLTFGAGSRLTVL.

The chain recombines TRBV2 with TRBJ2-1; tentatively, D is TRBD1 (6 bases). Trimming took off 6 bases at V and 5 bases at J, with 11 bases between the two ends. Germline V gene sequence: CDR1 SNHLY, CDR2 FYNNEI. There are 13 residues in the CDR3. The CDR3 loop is CASSGQLDNEQFF. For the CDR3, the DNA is TGTGCCAGCAGCGGACAGTTAGACAATGAGCAGTTCTTC.

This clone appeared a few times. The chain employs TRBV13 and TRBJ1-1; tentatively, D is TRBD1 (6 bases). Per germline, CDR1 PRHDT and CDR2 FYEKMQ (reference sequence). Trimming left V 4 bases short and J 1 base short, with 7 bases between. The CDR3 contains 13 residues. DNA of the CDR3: TGTGCCAGCAGCTGGACAGAGAACACTGAAGCTTTCTTT. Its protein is CASSWTENTEAFF.